This T cell receptor beta chain emerged from a study of glioma-infiltrating T cells after dendritic cell vaccination. Study-level information: Dendritic cells derived from monocytes and pulsed with autologous tumor lysate formed the vaccine.

CDR1 is LNHDA, CDR2 SQIVND, per germline (reference sequence). V was trimmed by 11 bases and J by 3 bases, leaving 15 bases between them. CDR3 length equals 13 residues. The primer mix had 60 V beta and 13 J beta primers. Generated by immunoSEQ multiplex PCR, the TCRdb table keeps only in-frame clones and is missing some. The table shows roughly 51,000 clones, with 85% occurring only once. Sequencing used blood, obtained before dendritic cell vaccination. V usage is TRBV19 and J usage is TRBJ2-3, with a possible D match to TRBD1 (5 bases). The sequence was obtained from a human donor with glioblastoma. CDR3 DNA: TGTGCCGCCGGGCTCGCAGGGACAGATACGCAGTATTTT. Its translation: CAAGLAGTDTQYF.